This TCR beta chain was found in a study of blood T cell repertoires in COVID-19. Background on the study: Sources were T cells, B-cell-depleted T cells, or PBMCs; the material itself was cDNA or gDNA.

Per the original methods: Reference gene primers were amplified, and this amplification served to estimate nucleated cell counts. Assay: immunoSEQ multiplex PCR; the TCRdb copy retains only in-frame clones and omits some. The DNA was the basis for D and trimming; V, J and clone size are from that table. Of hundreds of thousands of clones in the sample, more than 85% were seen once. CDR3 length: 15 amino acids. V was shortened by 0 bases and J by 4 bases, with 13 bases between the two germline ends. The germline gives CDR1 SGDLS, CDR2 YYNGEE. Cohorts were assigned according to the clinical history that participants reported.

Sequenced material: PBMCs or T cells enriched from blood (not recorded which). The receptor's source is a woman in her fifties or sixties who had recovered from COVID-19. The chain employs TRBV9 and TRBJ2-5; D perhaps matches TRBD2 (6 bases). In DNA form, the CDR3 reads TGTGCCAGCAGCGTAGACCCCTCAGCGGGAGAGACCCAGTACTTC. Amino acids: CASSVDPSAGETQYF.